This T cell receptor beta chain was retrieved from a study of cytomegalovirus exposure and HLA in healthy donors. PCR primers comprised 60 Vbeta and 13 Jbeta primers. Measured with immunoSEQ multiplex PCR; TCRdb has only the in-frame clones, and not every one. The sample consists of approximately 210,000 clones, about three quarters of them appearing once. Of note for this clone: The antigen is not known.

The CDR3 is 15 residues long. Study observations and caveats: Cytomegalovirus association was assigned to about 150 TCR beta chains. The majority of CMV-associated TCR beta chains were reported as apparently HLA-restricted in a later analysis.

The V and J genes are TRBV21-1 and TRBJ2-7; the table's TRBD2 call for D was not verified on the DNA. TRBV21-1 is listed as a pseudogene. The sequence was collected from a woman in her 40s in good health and CMV-seronegative. Sample: PBMCs. The CDR3 loop is CASSPPRFSSYEQYF. As DNA, the CDR3 is TGTGCCAGCAGCCCACCGAGATTTAGCTCCTACGAGCAGTACTTC.